This record looks at one T cell receptor beta chain sequence and its context. This clone's antigen is unknown. Per-base qualities were not stored, and no clone one base away is much larger. The method was the immunoSEQ multiplex PCR assay. Drawn from immuneACCESS, this table holds only the in-frame rearrangements with V and J called that TCRdb kept. Clones are partly lost; checked studies trace under half to an unresolved V gene and leave the rest unexplained. Here the sample has 70,000 to 95,000 clones; 90% to 95% occur a single time. The top ten constitute around 1.8% of the sample. Cut back by 4 bases and 3 bases, the V and J ends lie 13 bases apart. CDR1 and CDR2, looked up from the germline V gene (reference sequence), are SEHNR and FQNEAQ. The CDR3 spans 14 residues, from the cysteine through the phenylalanine. Only the CDR3 region is kept as DNA, spanning 42 bases read in frame from base 1. The sample belongs to a study of T cell changes during pregnancy in multiple sclerosis (dated by TCRdb to between 2019 and 2020). For the wider study: Changes in the T cell repertoire over the course of pregnancy were examined in this study in women with multiple sclerosis.

This chain joins TRBV7-9 to TRBJ2-7; the D gene is perhaps TRBD1, from 6 matching bases. The sequence came from a female donor in good health, enrolled as a control in a pregnancy study. Source: peripheral blood, taken after pregnancy. In nucleotides, the sequence is TGTGCCAGCAGCTCCACTAGGGGGATCTACGAGCAGTACTTC. Its protein reads: CASSSTRGIYEQYF.